This entry features one TCR beta chain sequence. The source of the sample is a study of T-cell memory formation after mild COVID-19. Study details: TCR clusters were mostly confined to one donor each.

Using its own MiXCR run on the 5' RACE reads, TCRdb lists one record per CDR3 protein. The sample contains about 400,000 distinct CDR3 sequences, approximately 18% of which appear only once. The V end lost 5 bases, the J end lost 0 bases, and 10 bases lay between the germline ends. In germline, CDR1 is SGHVS, CDR2 FNYEAQ. CDR3 length: 14 amino acids. The chain combines TRBV7-6 with TRBJ1-1, with TRBD1 as a possible D gene (6 bases). The sequenced sample was PBMCs or a T cell subset sorted from them (not recorded which). This TCR derives from a man between 18 and 35 years old who had mild COVID-19 (a few samples of this study predate the infection). Cell type and time point are not known. CDR3 sequence (DNA): TGTGCCAGCAGCGTGGACAGACTGAACACTGAAGCTTTCTTT. It codes for CASSVDRLNTEAFF.